The rows below give T cell receptor beta chains drawn from one sample of a study of blood T cell repertoires in COVID-19. Some clones are missing from TCRdb's copy, which holds only in-frame ones; the method was immunoSEQ multiplex PCR. The table shows 230,000 or so clones, with around 82% occurring only once. Sequenced material: peripheral blood. The receptors derive from a man aged 45 to 65 with active or convalescent COVID-19. CDR3s include the opening cysteine and the closing phenylalanine or tryptophan. Each record gives: V gene, J gene, CDR3 protein.

V gene: TRBV7-9; J gene: TRBJ1-5; CDR3 protein: CASSYGQGNQPQHF
V gene: TRBV15; J gene: TRBJ1-4; CDR3 protein: CATSRDGGRVGEKLFF
V gene: TRBV5-4; J gene: TRBJ2-3; CDR3 protein: CASSLDRGLTDTQYF
V gene: TRBV11-2; J gene: TRBJ2-5; CDR3 protein: CASSPPGLAGGSHGTQYF
V gene: TRBV19; J gene: TRBJ2-3; CDR3 protein: CASSLDLRSGSDTQYF
V gene: TRBV7-3; J gene: TRBJ2-7; CDR3 protein: CASSLRQGPRYEQYF
V gene: TRBV19; J gene: TRBJ2-2; CDR3 protein: CATVSLAGETGELFF
V gene: TRBV6-5; J gene: TRBJ2-1; CDR3 protein: CASSYRSPADEQFF
V gene: TRBV28; J gene: TRBJ1-3; CDR3 protein: CASSFAQVSGNTIYF
V gene: TRBV18; J gene: TRBJ1-1; CDR3 protein: CASSPTVNTEAFF
V gene: TRBV7-8; J gene: TRBJ1-2; CDR3 protein: CASSFPPRTGGAYGYTF
V gene: TRBV7-2; J gene: TRBJ2-2; CDR3 protein: CASSPTQRRTGELFF
V gene: TRBV20-1; J gene: TRBJ1-3; CDR3 protein: CSAPSGNTIYF
V gene: TRBV30; J gene: TRBJ2-7; CDR3 protein: CAWIAGNSYEQYF
V gene: TRBV2; J gene: TRBJ1-1; CDR3 protein: CASSKGQDLEAFF
V gene: TRBV28; J gene: TRBJ2-2; CDR3 protein: CASSLSVGELFF
V gene: TRBV19; J gene: TRBJ1-2; CDR3 protein: CASTMGTHNYGYTF
V gene: TRBV13; J gene: TRBJ2-2; CDR3 protein: CASSPPGNTGELFF
V gene: TRBV9; J gene: TRBJ2-2; CDR3 protein: CASSGGVGTGELFF
V gene: TRBV5-1; J gene: TRBJ1-2; CDR3 protein: CASSFRQGGGHGYTF
V gene: TRBV3-1/TRBV3-2; J gene: TRBJ1-5; CDR3 protein: CASSQDTGNQPQHF
V gene: TRBV2; J gene: TRBJ2-3; CDR3 protein: CASSEDRGADTQYF
V gene: TRBV2; J gene: TRBJ1-6; CDR3 protein: CASLRQGSPLHF